This entry describes one T cell receptor beta chain. What this receptor recognizes is not known. No much larger clone exists at a distance of one base, and base qualities are not known. This sample is part of a study of Ad26.COV2.S vaccination and SARS-CoV-2 variants (dated by TCRdb to about 2021). The study in broad terms: Donors in the vaccine arm were drawn from COV1001, a phase I-IIa trial of Ad26.COV2.S in healthy adults that was multicentre, randomized, double-blind and placebo-controlled. Trial participants were randomized into five groups of five, in which low-dose or high-dose Ad26.COV2.S was given once or twice, or placebo was given on both occasions. Ad26.COV2.S was administered intramuscularly at 5 x 10^10 or 1 x 10^11 viral particles, either as a single shot or as two shots given 56 days apart. Sequencing of the TCRbeta repertoire served to evaluate the specificity and breadth of SARS-CoV-2-reactive T cell receptors following Ad26.COV2.S vaccination. A total of 32 samples were included in the TCR-sequenced set, comprising about 20 Ad26.COV2.S vaccine recipients, 5 placebo recipients and 8 SARS-CoV-2 convalescent individuals. Investigators remained blinded to trial group allocation during experiments and outcome assessment.

The full study reports these points: Substantial breadth of spike-specific CD8+ and CD4+ T cell responses was reported after vaccination. Compared with placebo recipients, Ad26.COV2.S recipients showed higher spike-specific TCR breadth (P = 0.0014). Non-spike TCR breadth was comparable between vaccine and placebo recipients, consistent with the vaccine containing only spike. The study was not powered to compare responses between vaccine doses or regimens. The authors noted that total T cell responses may have been underestimated by the TCR breadth and depth analyses.

V is cut by 5 bases and J by 6 bases, and the space between the germline ends is 21 bases. The germline V gene encodes CDR1 KGHDR and CDR2 SFDVKD. Inclusive of the bounding cysteine and phenylalanine, the CDR3 is 16 residues long. Kept here is only the CDR3 DNA, which spans 48 bases and is read in frame from base 1. The immunoSEQ Assay was used to sequence TCRbeta CDR3 regions. After extraction, genomic DNA underwent amplification by bias-controlled multiplex PCR, followed by high-throughput sequencing. The published analysis was carried out like this. To quantify the absolute abundance of every unique TCRbeta CDR3 region, sequences were collapsed and filtered. T cell fraction was estimated by normalizing TCRbeta template counts to usable DNA, which was measured by amplifying reference genes present in all nucleated cells. Repertoire TCRs were annotated as SARS-CoV-2-specific when V gene, CDR3 amino acid sequence and J gene were exactly matched to a known reactive TCR set. The reference SARS-CoV-2 TCR set came from MIRA and was filtered for enrichment in COVID-19-positive ImmuneCODE repertoires, removing public or cross-reactive TCRs. Using the MIRA antigens, annotated TCRs were further analysed by specific ORF or by position within an ORF. Depth was the summed frequency of annotated unique rearrangements, while breadth was defined as annotated unique rearrangements over total unique productive rearrangements. Two-sided Wilcoxon rank-sum tests were applied when comparing TCR breadth between groups. The immuneACCESS repertoire file appears here via TCRdb, limited to in-frame rearrangements. These files lack a portion of the clones; in checked studies, under half of the deficit traces to unresolved V genes, and the cause of the others is not known. V, J and clone size derive from that table, while D and trimming were established from the DNA sequence. Here the sample has 410,000 or so clones; roughly 90% occur a single time. The leading ten clones occupy 1.5% to 2% of the sample.

The sample's treatment or condition label, decoded: around 19 received Ad26.COV2.S at low or high dose, single or two shots; about 5 received placebo; per-sample allocation not given. Repertoires of vaccine and placebo recipients were sequenced from samples taken on day 63 after the first injection. In Cohort 1b, about 27 adults aged 18-55 years were enrolled at a single site in Boston, USA, between 29 July and 7 August 2020. Ad26.COV2.S was a replication-incompetent adenovirus type 26 vector expressing a prefusion-stabilized SARS-CoV-2 spike protein from the original Wuhan strain. The clonotype was recovered from a person aged 18-65 years who received the Ad26.COV2.S COVID-19 vaccine or a placebo. The chain links TRBV24-1 with TRBJ1-1, with the D segment identity uncertain. The specimen comprised peripheral blood, sampled in a trial of Ad26.COV2.S vaccine versus placebo. The CDR3 corresponds to CATSGLELEAGAEAFF. The DNA sequence is as follows: TGTGCCACCAGTGGGCTGGAACTCGAAGCAGGCGCTGAAGCTTTCTTT.